What follows are 24 T cell receptor beta chains derived from one specimen sequenced in a study of response to subunit inactivated influenza vaccine. TCRdb reprocessed the RT-PCR reads via MiXCR and lists one record per CDR3 protein. Among some 540,000 distinct CDR3 sequences listed, less than 25% were seen once. These records were also assigned to another study, of T cells expressing NK-cell markers. As that report states: In generating TCR beta cDNA, 5'RACE template switching with UMIs was used.

The sequenced sample was CD4+ T cells sorted from PBMCs, obtained roughly 13 days after vaccination. The receptors were sampled from a middle-aged man who received an inactivated influenza vaccine.

This clonotype came up a few times. The chain carries TRBV5-5 and TRBJ2-7; 9 nucleotides agree with TRBD2. Germline CDR1 and CDR2: SGHKS and YYEKEE (reference sequence). This CDR3 has 16 amino acids. V was clipped by 4 bases and J by 4 bases; unmatched bases: 12. CDR3 in DNA: TGTGCCAGCAGCGGTTTGGGAGCGGGAGGTTGGTACGAGCAGTACTTC. It codes for CASSGLGAGGWYEQYF.

This clonotype turned up a few times. The gene calls are TRBV7-2 and TRBJ1-4; 9 bases align to TRBD1. Germline CDR1 reads SGHTA; CDR2 reads FQGNSA. Germline trimming cut 7 bases from V and 7 bases from J; bases unmatched to any gene: 10. The CDR3 covers 15 residues. For the CDR3, the DNA is TGTGCCAGCAACGAGCTGGGGACAGGGCTTGAAAAACTGTTTTTT. It is translated as CASNELGTGLEKLFF.

The CDR3 sequence: CASSPTRGGVDTGELFF. In DNA, the CDR3 is TGTGCCAGCAGTCCTACCCGAGGGGGAGTCGACACCGGGGAGCTGTTTTTT. The chain employs TRBV25-1 and TRBJ2-2; possibly TRBD1 for D (6 bases). Trimming cost V 5 bases and J 3 bases, with 19 bases left between them. This CDR3 comprises 17 residues. Germline V lookup: CDR1 MGHDK, CDR2 SYGVNS.

This clonotype has a handful of counts. The rearrangement links TRBV7-8 to TRBJ2-1; D ambiguous. This CDR3 is built from 18 residues. Germline V gives CDR1 SGHVS, CDR2 FQNEAQ. Trimming removed 5 bases at V and 1 base at J, with 21 bases between. CDR3 amino acids: CASSPRISILTSYNEQFF. CDR3 bases: TGTGCCAGCAGCCCACGTATCAGTATCCTAACGTCCTACAATGAGCAGTTCTTC.

The J gene is TRBJ2-7, the V gene TRBV6-2 or TRBV6-3, with D possibly called TRBD1 or TRBD2 (5 bases each). V gave up 6 bases and J gave up 2 bases, with 20 bases separating them. CDR1 and CDR2 from the germline V gene are MNHEY and SVGEGT. This CDR3 has 16 amino acids. The CDR3 loop reads CASRTTAGTDAYEQYF. The CDR3, as DNA: TGTGCCAGCAGGACGACAGCCGGGACCGACGCCTACGAGCAGTACTTC.

The sample holds many counts of this clonotype. The rearrangement links TRBV6-2 or TRBV6-3 to TRBJ1-1; 8 bases are a match to TRBD1. The CDR3 runs 16 residues. CDR1 is MNHEY, CDR2 SVGEGT, per germline. The V segment lost 5 bases and the J segment 4 bases; nucleotides outside the gene matches: 12. CDR3: CASSRRTGWSSTEAFF. The CDR3 nucleotides read TGTGCCAGCAGTAGGAGGACAGGGTGGAGTAGCACTGAAGCTTTCTTT.

This clonotype has a handful of counts. The chain recombines TRBV29-1 with TRBJ2-7; D might be TRBD2 (6 bases). The V and J ends lost 4 bases and 2 bases respectively, with 15 bases between them. The germline CDR1 and CDR2 sequences are SQVTM and ANQGSEA. This CDR3 comprises 14 residues. CDR3 loop: CSVGGRGGTYEQYF. The CDR3 nucleotides read TGCAGCGTTGGGGGCCGCGGAGGGACCTACGAGCAGTACTTC.

This clonotype was picked up a small number of times. This chain connects TRBV7-7 to TRBJ2-2; no reliable D call. Germline V gene data show CDR1 as SSHAT and CDR2 as FNYEAQ (reference sequence). This CDR3 is built from 13 residues. The V end lost 1 base, the J end lost 6 bases, and 6 bases lay between the germline ends. DNA of the CDR3: TGTGCCAGCAGCTTAGAACCGGCCGGGGAGCTGTTTTTT. Residues: CASSLEPAGELFF.

This clonotype appeared a few times. The V and J genes are TRBV27 and TRBJ2-4; maybe TRBD1 (5 bases). The CDR3 is made up of 14 amino acids. Trimming shortened V by 4 bases and J by 4 bases, and 11 bases separated the two germline ends. Germline CDR1 is MNHEY and CDR2 is SMNVEV (reference sequence). In DNA, the CDR3 is TGTGCCAGCAGTTCAAGCCGACAGAAAAACATTCAGTACTTC. Residues: CASSSSRQKNIQYF.

This clonotype was observed at least ten times. The chain couples TRBV7-2 to TRBJ2-1, with 7 bases matching TRBD2. There are 16 residues in the CDR3. Germline V CDR1 and CDR2: SGHTA, FQGNSA. J lost 0 bases, V lost 5 bases, and 7 bases had no gene match. CDR3 sequence reads: CASSLGRGDSYNEQFF. The DNA for the CDR3 is TGTGCCAGCAGCCTCGGCCGGGGGGACTCCTACAATGAGCAGTTCTTC.

The CDR3 is CASRSTGPSNQPQHF. CDR3 DNA sequence: TGTGCCAGCAGATCGACCGGACCGAGCAATCAGCCCCAGCATTTT. This chain uses TRBV6-5 with TRBJ1-5, with no clear D. Trimming took 6 bases from V and 1 from J, leaving 13 bases between them. The CDR3 extends over 15 amino acids. Germline-derived CDR1 and CDR2 are MNHEY and SVGAGI.

This clonotype was counted between two and nine times. This chain joins TRBV5-1 and TRBJ1-1, with 9 nucleotides matching TRBD1. Germline CDR1 is SGHRS and CDR2 is YFSETQ. After removal of 6 bases from V and 0 bases from J, the junction contained 9 bases not matched to a gene. CDR3 size: 16 residues. CDR3 protein: CASTYGTGIMNTEAFF. CDR3 DNA: TGCGCCAGCACCTACGGGACAGGGATTATGAACACTGAAGCTTTCTTT.

The V gene is TRBV7-2, the J gene TRBJ2-1; D may be TRBD1 (6 bases). The CDR3 consists of 15 residues. Germline loops: CDR1 SGHTA, CDR2 FQGNSA. Trimming took 5 bases from V and 6 from J, leaving 17 bases between them. The CDR3 DNA follows: TGTGCCAGCAGCCCTCAGTTGGCCAGGGGCAATGAGCAGTTCTTC. It encodes CASSPQLARGNEQFF. Complete variable domain (other parts from reference TRBV7-2 and TRBJ2-1): GAGVSQSPSNKVTEKGKDVELRCDPISGHTALYWYRQSLGQGLEFLIYFQGNSAPDKSGLPSDRFSAERTGGSVSTLTIQRTQQEDSAVYLCASSPQLARGNEQFFGPGTRLTVL.

The V call is TRBV10-3, the J call TRBJ2-1; D is ambiguous. V was pared by 7 bases and J by 9 bases, with 10 bases between. This CDR3 has 11 amino acids. In germline, CDR1 is ENHRY, CDR2 SYGVKD. The CDR3 reads CAIKTAGEQFF. In nucleotides, the CDR3 is TGTGCCATCAAGACGGCCGGTGAGCAGTTCTTC.

The CDR3: CASKNAGADTQYF. The CDR3 DNA is TGTGCCAGCAAAAACGCAGGGGCAGATACGCAGTATTTT. The chain links TRBV6-2 or TRBV6-3 to TRBJ2-3, with D maybe TRBD1 (6 bases). Germline lookup yields CDR1 MNHEY and CDR2 SVGEGT. V was trimmed by 7 bases and J by 4 bases, leaving 12 bases between them. The length of the CDR3 is 13 residues.

This clonotype was recorded a few times. The V and J genes are TRBV20-1 and TRBJ2-7; 7 positions match TRBD1. This CDR3 contains 13 residues. CDR1 is DFQATT and CDR2 is SNEGSKA in the germline V gene (reference sequence). After removal of 6 bases from V and 6 bases from J, the junction contained 11 bases not matched to a gene. The chain's CDR3 is CSADPLRGLEQYF. The DNA of the CDR3 is TGCAGTGCCGACCCCCTGAGGGGGCTCGAGCAGTACTTC.

In this sample, this clonotype turned up a few times. V gene TRBV11-1 combines with J gene TRBJ2-7; perhaps TRBD1 as D (5 bases). Germline V CDR1 and CDR2: SGHAT, FQDESV (reference sequence). Deletions cut 0 bases from V and 6 bases from J, with 15 bases between. CDR3 size: 15 residues. The CDR3 region has the DNA TGTGCCAGCAGCTTAGCAGGTGGCAGGGTAAGCGAGCAGTACTTC. Amino acid sequence: CASSLAGGRVSEQYF.

The chain combines TRBV6-1 with TRBJ2-7; D may be TRBD2 (6 bases). Germline V gives CDR1 MNHNS, CDR2 SASEGT. This CDR3 is 13 amino acids long. V was clipped by 3 bases and J by 3 bases, with 9 bases between them. The CDR3 region is CASSEGGRYEQYF. In DNA, the CDR3 is TGTGCCAGCAGTGAGGGGGGTCGCTACGAGCAGTACTTC.

This clonotype was picked up a small number of times. J is TRBJ1-1 and V is TRBV28; no definite D call. Germline V CDR1 and CDR2: MDHEN, SYDVKM. The CDR3 has 11 amino acids. V dropped 8 bases and J dropped 3 bases, with 7 bases sitting between them. This CDR3 reads CASRGDTEAFF. Here the CDR3 DNA reads TGTGCCAGCCGGGGTGACACTGAAGCTTTCTTT.

The chain uses TRBV5-1 and TRBJ1-1; D ambiguous. V lost 5 bases to trimming and J lost 2 bases, with 13 bases between them. CDR1 SGHRS and CDR2 YFSETQ come from the germline V gene. The CDR3 totals 14 residues. The CDR3 region is CASSEGTPNTEAFF. CDR3 bases: TGCGCCAGCAGTGAGGGCACTCCTAACACTGAAGCTTTCTTT.

This clonotype was seen a handful of times. V and J are TRBV6-5 and TRBJ1-1, with D perhaps TRBD1 (5 bases). The CDR3 length is 15 residues. Germline-derived CDR1 and CDR2 are MNHEY and SVGAGI. Trimming took off 2 bases at V and 8 bases at J, with 18 bases between the two ends. In nucleotides, the CDR3 is TGTGCCAGCAGTTACCTTCGGGACCGCGGGCCCGAAGCTTTCTTT. It codes for CASSYLRDRGPEAFF.

This clonotype appeared a single time. The CDR3 nucleotides are TGTGCCAGCAGCCCGGGCGGGCCAGGGGAATCCTACGAGCAGTACTTC. It is translated as CASSPGGPGESYEQYF. The chain is built from TRBV5-6 and TRBJ2-7, with TRBD1 as a possible D gene (6 bases). V lost 4 bases and J lost 1, with 18 bases in between. The CDR3 has 16 residues. Germline CDR1 is SGHDT and CDR2 is YYEEEE.

The genes are TRBV29-1 and TRBJ2-3; the D gene is possibly TRBD2 (6 bases). The ends were cut back, 3 bases at V and 3 bases at J, with 7 bases in the middle. CDR3 length: 12 residues. CDR1 and CDR2 from the germline V gene are SQVTM and ANQGSEA. CDR3: CSVDGRTDTQYF. The CDR3 DNA reads TGCAGCGTTGACGGGAGAACAGATACGCAGTATTTT.

As to this clonotype: The junction differs from germline at one of its ends, possibly a read error. The rearrangement links TRBV20-1 to TRBJ2-2, with D possibly being TRBD1 (5 bases). This CDR3 region has 13 residues. Germline V gene sequence: CDR1 DFQATT, CDR2 SNEGSKA (reference sequence). CDR3 nucleotide sequence: TGCAGTGGTAGAAAGGGGTTGACCGGGGAGCTGTTTTTT. It encodes CSGRKGLTGELFF.